The clone carrying this T cell receptor beta chain was seen only a few times. The data derive from a study of patients and donors after allogeneic stem cell transplantation. One entry per CDR3 protein results from TCRdb running MiXCR on the RT-PCR reads. The sample records under 200,000 distinct CDR3 sequences, 30% being singletons. CDR1 and CDR2 from the germline V gene are SGHRS and YFSETQ. This CDR3 comprises 16 residues. With 1 base removed from V and 3 bases from J, the gap between germline ends came to 13 bases. The chain links TRBV5-1 to TRBJ2-2; perhaps TRBD2 as D (6 bases). The source is a human donor who was either an allogeneic HSCT recipient or a stem cell or donor lymphocyte infusion donor (not recorded which). It is not recorded whose cells these are; they may come from a transplant donor. Sequencing used blood, either unsorted or a sorted T cell fraction (not recorded which). The CDR3 sequence is CASSLRQGGYTGELFF. The CDR3 DNA reads as TGCGCCAGCAGCTTGCGGCAGGGAGGTTACACCGGGGAGCTGTTTTTT.